Described below is a single T cell receptor beta chain sequence and its context. This clonotype showed up many times. The antigen this receptor binds is unknown. No base-level quality is on record; no much larger clone is a single base apart. The data originate from a study of breast tumors, draining lymph nodes, adjacent tissues listed by TCRdb under 2016. For context, the study as a whole: The study compared TCR beta repertoires across tumor, adjacent nontumor tissue and axillary lymph nodes from breast cancer patients. The study aimed to assess the relationships and possible T-cell exchange between tumor, surrounding tissue and draining lymph node repertoires in human breast cancer.

Sequencer: Illumina HiSeq 2000. TCR beta chain libraries were generated by multiplex PCR amplification. High-throughput sequencing was used to analyze the amplified TCR beta chain products. TCRdb's own reprocessing of the public reads used fastp at Q25 and MiXCR and kept productive beta chains. Rows are combined by CDR3 protein, so each entry shows the most common genes and DNA. In this sample the table shows over 200,000 distinct CDR3 sequences, less than 35% of which occur a single time. The top ten hold under 4.5% of the sample. Lymph node samples were obtained from the axillary draining lymph nodes of breast cancer patients. CDR1 is given as SNHLY and CDR2 as FYNNEI, both from the germline V gene. From the cysteine up to the phenylalanine, the CDR3 has a length of 15 residues. Solely the CDR3 DNA is kept, with 45 bases framed from the first base. V and J are truncated by 8 bases and 4 bases respectively, leaving an intervening sequence of 17 bases.

Results and caveats for the whole study, not just this receptor: The similarity between tumor and nontumor tissue repertoires was significantly greater in luminal-like breast cancer than in basal-like breast cancer. The data were considered consistent with most tumor T cells being derived from the lymph node and subsequently expanding within tumor tissue. Rather than being directly demonstrated, the conclusion that tumor T cells originate in lymph nodes was presented as consistent with a hypothesis. T-cell repertoire diversity in tumors was found to be lower than in lymph nodes but higher than in nontumor tissue, and preferential V and J gene usage was observed.

The source material was axillary lymph node tissue. The TCR was taken from a female donor with breast cancer. Some clones in this sample may be carry-over from other donors' samples. Here the chain combines TRBV2 and TRBJ2-2; the D gene is perhaps TRBD2, from 5 matching bases. CDR3 region: CASSPDLTTTGELFF. The DNA sequence reads TGTGCCAGCTCCCCCGATCTGACTACCACCGGGGAGCTGTTTTTT. When the CDR3 is completed using the reference TRBV2 and TRBJ2-2 genes on either side, the full variable domain is EPEVTQTPSHQVTQMGQEVILRCVPISNHLYFYWYRQILGQKVEFLVSFYNNEISEKSEIFDDQFSVERPDGSNFTLKIRSTKLEDSAMYFCASSPDLTTTGELFFGEGSRLTVL.